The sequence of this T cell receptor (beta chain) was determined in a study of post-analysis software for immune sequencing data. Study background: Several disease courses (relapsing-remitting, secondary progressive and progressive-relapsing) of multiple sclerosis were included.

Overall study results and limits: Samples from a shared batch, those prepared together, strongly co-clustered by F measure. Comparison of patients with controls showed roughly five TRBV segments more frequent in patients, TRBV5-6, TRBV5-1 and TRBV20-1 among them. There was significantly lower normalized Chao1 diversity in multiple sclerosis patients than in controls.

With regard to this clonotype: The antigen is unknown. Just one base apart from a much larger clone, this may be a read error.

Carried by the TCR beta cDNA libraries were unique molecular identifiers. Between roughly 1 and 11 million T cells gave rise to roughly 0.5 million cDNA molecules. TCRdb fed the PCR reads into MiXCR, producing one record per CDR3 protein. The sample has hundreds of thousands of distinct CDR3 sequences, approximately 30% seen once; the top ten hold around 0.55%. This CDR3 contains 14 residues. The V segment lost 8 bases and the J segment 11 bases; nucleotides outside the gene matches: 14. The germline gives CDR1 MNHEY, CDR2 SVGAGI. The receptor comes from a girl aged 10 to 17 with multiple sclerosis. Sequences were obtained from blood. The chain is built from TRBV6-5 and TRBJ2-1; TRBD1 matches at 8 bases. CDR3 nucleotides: TGTGCCAGCCGATCCCGGACAGGGAAGGATAAGCAGTTCTTC. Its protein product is CASRSRTGKDKQFF.